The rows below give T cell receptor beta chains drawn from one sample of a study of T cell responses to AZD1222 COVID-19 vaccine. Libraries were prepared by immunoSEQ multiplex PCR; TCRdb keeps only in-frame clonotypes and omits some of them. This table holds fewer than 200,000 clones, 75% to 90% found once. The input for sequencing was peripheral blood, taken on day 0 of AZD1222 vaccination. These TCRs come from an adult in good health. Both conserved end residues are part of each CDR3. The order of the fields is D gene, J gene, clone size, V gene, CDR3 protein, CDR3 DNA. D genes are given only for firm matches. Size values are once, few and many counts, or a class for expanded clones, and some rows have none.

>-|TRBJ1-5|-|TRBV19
CASKIRPDRDNQPQHF
TGTGCCAGTAAAATCCGGCCGGACCGTGACAATCAGCCCCAGCATTTT
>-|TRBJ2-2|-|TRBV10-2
CAPGPAVLGVHRGAVF
TGCGCCCCCGGCCCGGCGGTGCTAGGGGTGCACCGGGGAGCTGTTTTT
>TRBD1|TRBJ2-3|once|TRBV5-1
CASSLEGTGSDTQYF
TGCGCCAGCAGCTTGGAAGGGACAGGGTCGGATACGCAGTATTTT
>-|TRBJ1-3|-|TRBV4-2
CASSQEGHSGNTIYF
TGTGCCAGCAGCCAAGAGGGACACTCTGGAAACACCATATATTTT
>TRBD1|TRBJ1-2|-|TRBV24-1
CATSDATGGGGYTF
TGTGCCACCAGTGATGCGACAGGGGGTGGAGGCTACACCTTC
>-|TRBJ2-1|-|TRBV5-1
CASSLAPDEQFF
TGCGCCAGCAGCTTGGCCCCCGATGAGCAGTTCTTC
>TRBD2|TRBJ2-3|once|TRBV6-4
CASSDPAGKTQYF
TGTGCCAGCAGTGACCCAGCGGGGAAGACGCAGTATTTT
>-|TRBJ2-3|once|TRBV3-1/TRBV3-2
CASSPQAERVGTDTQYF
TGTGCCAGCAGCCCCCAAGCCGAGCGGGTTGGCACAGATACGCAGTATTTT
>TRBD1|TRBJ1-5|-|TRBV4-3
CASSQEFRGGNQPQHF
TGCGCCAGCAGCCAAGAGTTCAGGGGGGGAAATCAGCCCCAGCATTTT
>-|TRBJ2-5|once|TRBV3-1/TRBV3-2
CASSQDVDSWETQYF
TGTGCCAGCAGCCAAGACGTCGACAGCTGGGAGACCCAGTACTTC
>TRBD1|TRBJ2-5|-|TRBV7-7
CASSLGGTGSEETQYF
TGTGCTAGCAGCTTAGGGGGGACAGGGAGTGAAGAGACCCAGTACTTC
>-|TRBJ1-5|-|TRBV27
CASSIQGFGQPQHF
TGTGCCAGCAGTATACAGGGATTTGGTCAGCCCCAGCATTTT
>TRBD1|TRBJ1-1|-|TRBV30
CARGQANTEAFF
TGTGCCCGCGGACAGGCCAACACTGAAGCTTTCTTT
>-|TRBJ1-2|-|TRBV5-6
CASSVILRYGYTF
TGTGCCAGCAGCGTAATATTGCGTTATGGCTACACCTTC
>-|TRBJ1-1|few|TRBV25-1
CASSESRQPHTEAFF
TGTGCCAGCAGTGAATCAAGACAGCCCCACACTGAAGCTTTCTTT
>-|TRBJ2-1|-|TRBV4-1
CASSQEPGYNEQFF
TGCGCCAGCAGCCAAGAGCCGGGGTACAATGAGCAGTTCTTC
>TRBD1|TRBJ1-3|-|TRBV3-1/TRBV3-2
CASSTQGAGNTIYF
TGTGCCAGCAGCACACAGGGGGCTGGAAACACCATATATTTT
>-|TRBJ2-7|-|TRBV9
CASSPFEGGEQYF
TGTGCCAGCAGCCCATTCGAAGGGGGCGAGCAGTACTTC
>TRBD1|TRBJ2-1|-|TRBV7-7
CASSSGTGWGNEQFF
TGTGCCAGCAGCTCCGGGACAGGGTGGGGCAATGAGCAGTTCTTC
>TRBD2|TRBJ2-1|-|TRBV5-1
CASSLSSGRVYNEQFF
TGCGCCAGCAGCTTGTCATCCGGGAGGGTCTACAATGAGCAGTTCTTC
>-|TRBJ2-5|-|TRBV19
CASSIVSGTYETQYF
TGTGCCAGTAGTATCGTTTCTGGGACTTACGAAACCCAGTACTTC
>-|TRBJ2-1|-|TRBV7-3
CASSRTVSSYNEQFF
TGTGCCAGCAGCCGGACGGTGAGCTCCTACAATGAGCAGTTCTTC
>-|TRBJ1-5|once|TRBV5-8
CASSDPKAHYNDNQPQHF
TGTGCCAGCAGCGACCCCAAGGCACACTACAATGACAATCAGCCCCAGCATTTT
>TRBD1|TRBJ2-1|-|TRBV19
CASSTIPGQGRNEQFF
TGTGCCAGTAGCACCATTCCGGGACAGGGACGCAATGAGCAGTTCTTC
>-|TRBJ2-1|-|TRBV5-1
CASSLVQGGWNEQFF
TGCGCCAGCAGCTTGGTACAGGGTGGGTGGAATGAGCAGTTCTTC
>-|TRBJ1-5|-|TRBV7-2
CASSTRQPYSNQPQHF
TGTGCCAGCAGCACCAGACAGCCTTATAGCAATCAGCCCCAGCATTTT
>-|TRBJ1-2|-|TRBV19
CASSVGTIVYGYTF
TGTGCCAGTAGTGTCGGAACAATCGTTTATGGCTACACCTTC
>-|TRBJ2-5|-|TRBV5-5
CASSLPRAGETQYF
TGTGCCAGCAGCTTACCCAGGGCGGGTGAGACCCAGTACTTC
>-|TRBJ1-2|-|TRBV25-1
CASSPTGTYGYTF
TGTGCCAGCAGCCCCACCGGGACATACGGCTACACCTTC
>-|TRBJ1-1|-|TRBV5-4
CASSSEGGRGGTEAFF
TGTGCCAGCAGCTCGGAGGGGGGGAGGGGAGGCACTGAAGCTTTCTTT
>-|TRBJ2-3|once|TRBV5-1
CASSSTGPDTQYF
TGCGCCAGCAGCTCGACAGGTCCAGATACGCAGTATTTT
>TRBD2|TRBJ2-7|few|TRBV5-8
CASSRGRNKGLGDYEQYF
TGTGCCAGCAGCCGTGGAAGGAATAAGGGACTAGGGGACTACGAGCAGTACTTC
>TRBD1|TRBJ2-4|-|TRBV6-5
CASSSHDRGFKNIQYF
TGTGCCAGCAGTTCCCACGACAGGGGCTTCAAAAACATTCAGTACTTC
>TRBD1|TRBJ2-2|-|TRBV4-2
CASSSGTGIGNTGELFF
TGTGCCAGCAGCTCCGGGACAGGGATCGGGAACACCGGGGAGCTGTTTTTT
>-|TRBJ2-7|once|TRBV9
CASSVRPSGDPYEQYF
TGTGCCAGCAGCGTGCGACCCTCAGGGGATCCCTACGAGCAGTACTTC
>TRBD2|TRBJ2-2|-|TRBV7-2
CASSLSGTKVTGELFF
TGTGCCAGCAGCTTATCCGGGACTAAGGTCACCGGGGAGCTGTTTTTT
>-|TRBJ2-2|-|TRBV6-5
CASNPAAGGGGELFF
TGTGCCAGCAACCCCGCGGCAGGGGGGGGCGGGGAGCTGTTTTTT
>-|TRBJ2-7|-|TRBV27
CASSTTLYEQYF
TGTGCCAGCAGCACTACCCTCTACGAGCAGTACTTC
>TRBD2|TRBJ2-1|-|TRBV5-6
CASSWTSGGPRYNEQFF
TGTGCCAGCAGCTGGACTAGCGGGGGTCCCAGGTACAATGAGCAGTTCTTC
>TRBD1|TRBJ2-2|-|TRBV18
CASSPTTGPLAGELFF
TGTGCCAGCTCACCGACGACAGGGCCCCTCGCGGGGGAGCTGTTTTTT
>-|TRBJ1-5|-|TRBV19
CASRWWQGRNQPQHF
TGTGCCAGTAGATGGTGGCAGGGGCGAAATCAGCCCCAGCATTTT
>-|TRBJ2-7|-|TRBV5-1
CASSLGKVEQYF
TGCGCCAGCAGCTTGGGGAAAGTCGAGCAGTACTTC
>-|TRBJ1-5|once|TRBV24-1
CATSDRSGLNQPQHF
TGTGCCACCAGTGATAGGTCAGGCTTGAATCAGCCCCAGCATTTT
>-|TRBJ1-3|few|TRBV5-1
CASSLLEGFSGNTIYF
TGCGCCAGCAGCTTGCTAGAGGGCTTCTCTGGAAACACCATATATTTT
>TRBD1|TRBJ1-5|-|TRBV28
CASTPRTGYNQPQHF
TGTGCCAGCACCCCCCGGACAGGGTACAATCAGCCCCAGCATTTT
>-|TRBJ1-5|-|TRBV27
CASSLTPRGGNQPQHF
TGTGCCAGCAGTTTAACTCCAAGAGGGGGCAATCAGCCCCAGCATTTT
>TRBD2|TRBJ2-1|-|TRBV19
CASSDRLAVYNEQFF
TGTGCCAGTAGTGACCGACTAGCGGTCTACAATGAGCAGTTCTTC
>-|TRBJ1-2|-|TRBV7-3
CASSPNTGGFLSDGYTF
TGTGCCAGCAGCCCAAACACTGGGGGGTTTTTATCTGATGGCTACACCTTC
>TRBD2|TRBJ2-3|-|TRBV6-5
CASRLAGVGTDTQYF
TGTGCCAGCCGACTAGCGGGAGTCGGCACAGATACGCAGTATTTT
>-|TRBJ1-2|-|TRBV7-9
CASSLVRGYSRDTLEGYTF
TGTGCCAGCAGCTTAGTCCGAGGCTACTCCCGGGACACCCTCGAAGGCTACACCTTC
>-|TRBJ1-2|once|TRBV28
CASSTEGQPYGYTF
TGTGCCAGCAGTACAGAAGGACAGCCCTATGGCTACACCTTC
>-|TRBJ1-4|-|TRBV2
CASSDGQAANEKLFF
TGTGCCAGCAGTGATGGGCAGGCTGCTAATGAAAAACTGTTTTTT
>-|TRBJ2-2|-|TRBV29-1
CSVMGLNPGELFF
TGCAGCGTTATGGGCCTGAACCCCGGGGAGCTGTTTTTT